This paragraph covers one T cell receptor beta chain sequence. Its matching antigen is unknown. One end of the junction is discordant with germline, which a read error may explain. Use of 60 Vbeta and 13 Jbeta primers characterized the PCR. The method was immunoSEQ multiplex PCR; TCRdb's version includes in-frame clones alone and lacks a portion of them. The table shows approximately 75,000 clones, with approximately 70% occurring only once. These data are taken from a study of cytomegalovirus exposure and HLA in healthy donors. About the study: From some 190 million T cells, an earlier analysis saw 120 million or so unique TCR beta sequences.

General study points: The dataset shows that most TCR sequences were rare, while some public TCRs occurred in many donors. With high specificity and sensitivity, the classifier reportedly diagnosed cytomegalovirus status.

Source material: PBMCs. This sequence was found in a man aged 35 to 55 in good health and CMV-seropositive.

CDR3 amino acids: CAGSLGLQEYNYGYTF. The CDR3 region has the DNA TGCGCCGGCAGCTTGGGACTTCAAGAGTATAACTATGGCTACACCTTC. The chain is built from TRBV5-1 and TRBJ1-2; TRBD1 might be the D (5 bases). The germline CDR1 and CDR2 sequences are SGHRS and YFSETQ. The CDR3 is made up of 16 amino acids.